The 15 T cell receptor beta chains below were found in one sample sequenced in a study of cytomegalovirus exposure and HLA in healthy donors. The PCR employed 60 Vbeta primers together with 13 Jbeta primers. The protocol was immunoSEQ multiplex PCR, while the TCRdb copy is restricted to in-frame clones and leaves out a portion. The table shows 150,000 or so clones, with roughly 79% occurring only once. Sequencing used PBMCs. These receptors originate from a man aged 25-40 years in good health and CMV-seropositive.

A single count supports this clone. The V call is TRBV15, the J call TRBJ2-7; D is unclear. This CDR3 spans 17 amino acids. The V end lost 0 bases, the J end lost 0 bases, and 15 bases lay between the germline ends. Germline V gene sequence: CDR1 LNHNV, CDR2 YYDKDF (reference sequence). The chain's CDR3 is CATSRDRDIKFSYEQYF. The CDR3 nucleotides are TGTGCCACCAGCAGAGATCGAGACATCAAGTTCTCCTACGAGCAGTACTTC.

The V call is TRBV23-1, the J call TRBJ2-1; 8 bases match TRBD1. TRBV23-1 is reported as an ORF; its role is uncertain. Trimming removed 4 bases from V and 9 bases from J; junction bases left unmatched: 8. CDR3 size: 14 residues. CDR3 nucleotide sequence: TGCGCCAGCAGTCTGCTGACAGGGGAATGTGAGCAGTTCTTC. It is translated as CASSLLTGECEQFF.

The chain carries TRBV7-9 and TRBJ2-5; 10 bases agree with TRBD1. V trimming: 4 bases; J trimming: 0 bases; junction bases outside the gene matches: 11. This CDR3 has 18 amino acids. The V gene's germline CDR1 is SEHNR and CDR2 FQNEAQ (reference sequence). The CDR3 region is CASSSRVFGTGDQETQYF. In nucleotides, the CDR3 is TGTGCCAGCAGCTCCAGGGTATTCGGGACAGGGGACCAAGAGACCCAGTACTTC.

V is TRBV18 and J is TRBJ2-7, with 8 bases matching TRBD1. Germline CDR1 reads KGHSH; CDR2 reads LQKENI. The V segment lost 3 bases and the J segment 2 bases; nucleotides outside the gene matches: 9. The CDR3 runs 16 residues. CDR3 in DNA: TGTGCCAGCTCACCGTTCCGGGACAGGCCAGCCTACGAGCAGTACTTC. Amino acid sequence: CASSPFRDRPAYEQYF. The variable domain in full, completed from reference TRBV18 and TRBJ2-7, reads NAGVMQNPRHLVRRRGQEARLRCSPMKGHSHVYWYRQLPEEGLKFMVYLQKENIIDESGMPKERFSAEFPKEGPSILRIQQVVRGDSAAYFCASSPFRDRPAYEQYFGPGTRLTVT.

J is TRBJ2-1 and V is TRBV28, with a weak D call TRBD1 (6 bases). From germline, CDR1 is MDHEN and CDR2 SYDVKM. This CDR3 spans 13 amino acids. V was trimmed by 1 base and J by 5 bases, leaving 6 bases between them. The CDR3 DNA sequence: TGTGCCAGCAGTTTATACAGGGACAATGAGCAGTTCTTC. It is translated as CASSLYRDNEQFF.

The chain couples TRBV9 to TRBJ2-1; TRBD2 matches at 10 bases. V lost 4 bases to trimming and J lost 6 bases; unmatched junction nucleotides: 10. Germline V gene data show CDR1 as SGDLS and CDR2 as YYNGEE. The length of the CDR3 is 16 residues. CDR3 loop: CASSPQPGLAANEQFF. The CDR3 region has the DNA TGTGCCAGCAGCCCCCAGCCCGGACTAGCGGCCAATGAGCAGTTCTTC.

In DNA form, the CDR3 reads TGCGCCAGCAGCCAAGAATCGGGGAGTCGTGAGCAGTTCTTC. The encoded protein is CASSQESGSREQFF. The rearrangement links TRBV4-1 to TRBJ2-1; a weak D match, TRBD2 (5 bases). The CDR3 loop spans 14 amino acids. Trimming took off 0 bases at V and 9 bases at J, with 12 bases between the two ends. Per the germline V gene, CDR1 is MGHRA and CDR2 is YSYEKL.

The chain employs TRBV30 and TRBJ1-6; D perhaps matches TRBD1 (5 bases). The CDR3 contains 13 residues. Trimming took off 5 bases at V and 7 bases at J, with 12 bases between the two ends. Germline assignment: CDR1 GTSNPN and CDR2 SVGIG (reference sequence). The CDR3 loop reads CAWGLGQNSPLHF. The CDR3 region has the DNA TGTGCCTGGGGGTTGGGGCAAAATTCACCCCTCCACTTT. Variable domain in full (rest from reference TRBV30 and TRBJ1-6): SQTIHQWPATLVQPVGSPLSLECTVEGTSNPNLYWYRQAAGRGLQLLFYSVGIGQISSEVPQNLSASRPQDRQFILSSKKLLLSDSGFYLCAWGLGQNSPLHFGNGTRLTVT.

The J gene is TRBJ2-1, the V gene TRBV14; D is possibly TRBD2 (5 bases). The V end lost 4 bases, the J end lost 1 base, and 17 bases lay between the germline ends. This CDR3 is 17 amino acids long. Germline V CDR1 and CDR2: SGHDN, FVKESK. The CDR3 DNA reads as TGTGCCAGCAGCCCCGGCGGTCCGGGAATTTCCTACAATGAGCAGTTCTTC. Protein: CASSPGGPGISYNEQFF.

Only a few counts were recorded for this clone. The J gene is TRBJ2-7, the V gene TRBV28, with 7 nucleotides matching TRBD1. Trimming at V came to 5 bases and at J to 6 bases, leaving 7 bases not matched to a gene. This CDR3 is 13 amino acids long. CDR1 and CDR2 from the germline V gene are MDHEN and SYDVKM. CDR3 sequence (DNA): TGTGCCAGCAGTCAAGGTGACAGGGTCGAGCAGTACTTC. This encodes CASSQGDRVEQYF.

The V gene is TRBV28, the J gene TRBJ1-4, with 9 bases matching TRBD1. The trim removed 3 bases at V and 8 bases at J, leaving 4 bases unmatched. This CDR3 contains 14 residues. Germline loops: CDR1 MDHEN, CDR2 SYDVKM. In nucleotides, the CDR3 is TGTGCCAGCAGTTTGACAGGGGGTGGGGAAAAACTGTTTTTT. This gives the protein CASSLTGGGEKLFF.

The chain recombines TRBV28 with TRBJ1-6, with a tentative D call TRBD1 (5 bases). Germline assignment: CDR1 MDHEN and CDR2 SYDVKM. The CDR3 is 14 residues long. The germline V and J ends were trimmed by 0 bases and 6 bases, with 6 bases remaining between them. CDR3 sequence reads: CASSLWTANSPLHF. CDR3 coding DNA: TGTGCCAGCAGTTTATGGACAGCTAATTCACCCCTCCACTTT. Full variable domain (missing parts from reference TRBV28 and TRBJ1-6): DVKVTQSSRYLVKRTGEKVFLECVQDMDHENMFWYRQDPGLGLRLIYFSYDVKMKEKGDIPEGYSVSREKKERFSLILESASTNQTSMYLCASSLWTANSPLHFGNGTRLTVT.

CDR3 sequence reads: CASSPGTPDPQYF. CDR3 bases: TGTGCCAGCTCACCGGGGACTCCGGATCCCCAGTACTTC. The chain is built from TRBV18 and TRBJ2-5; D perhaps matches TRBD2 (6 bases). The CDR3 runs to 13 residues. From germline, CDR1 is KGHSH and CDR2 LQKENI. With 3 bases removed from V and 9 bases from J, the gap between germline ends came to 14 bases.

This clone came up a few times. V usage is TRBV5-8 and J usage is TRBJ1-1; 9 nucleotides line up with TRBD1. Per germline, CDR1 SGHTS and CDR2 YDEGEE. The CDR3 sequence is 16 residues long. Germline trimming cut 6 bases from V and 0 bases from J; bases unmatched to any gene: 9. The CDR3 nucleotides are TGTGCCAGCAACAAAGACAGGGGGACCATGAACACTGAAGCTTTCTTT. It encodes CASNKDRGTMNTEAFF.

This clone was seen a few times. The rearrangement joins TRBV28 to TRBJ1-3; tentatively, D is TRBD1 (5 bases). Germline lookup yields CDR1 MDHEN and CDR2 SYDVKM. The CDR3 loop spans 16 amino acids. The V gene lost 7 bases and the J gene lost 0 bases, with 16 bases spanning the gap. CDR3: CASTTGGGGSGNTIYF. The CDR3 DNA sequence: TGTGCCAGCACCACGGGGGGGGGTGGCTCTGGAAACACCATATATTTT.